This entry features one TCR beta chain sequence. This specimen comes from a study of blood T cell repertoires in COVID-19. Methods used by the authors: Amplified reference gene primers provided the basis for estimating nucleated cell counts. TCRdb's table, derived via immunoSEQ multiplex PCR, lists solely in-frame clones and lacks some. The V and J calls and clone size are taken from that table; D and trimming were inferred from the DNA. Of almost 250,000 clones in the sample, 85% to 90% were seen once. Germline V gives CDR1 SGDLS, CDR2 YYNGEE. Between the trimmed V and J ends, which lost 4 bases and 5 bases, there was a span of 27 bases. The CDR3 is 18 amino acids.

The sample consisted of PBMCs or T cells enriched from blood (not recorded which). V is TRBV9 and J is TRBJ1-1; TRBD1 might be the D (6 bases). The TCR was taken from a woman between 25 and 40 years old who had recovered from COVID-19. The CDR3 nucleotides read TGTGCCAGCAGCTCAACGGGGACAAAGTGGGCCACGGGGACTGAAGCTTTCTTT. This sequence encodes CASSSTGTKWATGTEAFF.